Listed here is a single T cell receptor beta chain. Its specificity is unknown. This may be a read error: a much more frequent sequence differs by one nucleotide. Production of TCR beta cDNA used around 500 ng total RNA together with a constant-region primer. Libraries covering TCR beta were generated through three nested multiplex PCR rounds (using a slightly modified ARM-PCR). Researchers ran the first two PCR rounds for roughly 10 cycles each with TRBV1-TRBV30 forward primers and a C-beta reverse primer. TCRdb processed the multiplex PCR reads anew with MiXCR; each CDR3 protein has one entry. Of just over 300,000 distinct CDR3 sequences listed, approximately 58% are singletons. The sample originates from a study of tumor-infiltrating lymphocytes in primary liver carcinoma. Study context: Men as well as women, aged 30 to 69 years, made up the patients.

The study extracted blood RNA from unsorted whole blood and also extracted germline DNA. The CDR3 length is 13 residues. Germline V gene sequence: CDR1 SQVTM, CDR2 ANQGSEA. Trimming removed 6 bases at V and 1 base at J, with 10 bases between. Study-level results: Tumors reached a significantly greater top-250-clone fraction than blood did (p = 0.039).

The receptor comes from a woman in her thirties with primary liver carcinoma and hepatitis B virus infection. Source material: peripheral blood. The chain is built from TRBV29-1 and TRBJ1-5, with D perhaps TRBD1 (5 bases). CDR3: CSVLWDSNQPQHF. The CDR3 DNA reads as TGCAGCGTATTGTGGGACAGCAATCAGCCCCAGCATTTT.